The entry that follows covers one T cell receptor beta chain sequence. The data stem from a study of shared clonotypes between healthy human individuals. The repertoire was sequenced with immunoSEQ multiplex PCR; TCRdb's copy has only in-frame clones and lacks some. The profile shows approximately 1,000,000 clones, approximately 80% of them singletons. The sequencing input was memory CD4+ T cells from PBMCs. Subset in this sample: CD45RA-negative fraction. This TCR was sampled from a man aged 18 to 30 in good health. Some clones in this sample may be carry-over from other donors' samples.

CDR3 sequence reads: CASSHPGAQTHEQFF. In DNA, the CDR3 is TGTGCCAGCAGTCACCCGGGGGCGCAGACACATGAGCAGTTCTTC. This sequence joins TRBV28 and TRBJ2-1; D possibly matches TRBD1 or TRBD2 (6 bases each). Germline V gene data show CDR1 as MDHEN and CDR2 as SYDVKM. The CDR3 is 15 residues long. The V gene lost 5 bases and the J gene lost 8 bases, with 19 bases spanning the gap.